The 32 T cell receptor beta chains below come from one sample, sequenced in a study of breast tumors, draining lymph nodes, adjacent tissues listed by TCRdb under 2016. Lymph node samples were obtained from the axillary draining lymph nodes of breast cancer patients. Receptor amplification or capture employed multiplex PCR. The sample was run on an Illumina HiSeq 2000. In TCRdb, the public reads were trimmed at Q25 with fastp and aligned with MiXCR, with productive beta chains retained. Rows merge per CDR3 protein into single entries with the most common DNA and genes. A total of about 150,000 distinct CDR3 sequences appear in this sample, 20% to 25% of them only once. The biggest ten clones account for approximately 2.7% of the sample. Sequenced sample: axillary lymph node tissue. The receptors derive from a female donor with breast cancer. Some clones in this sample may be carry-over from other donors' samples.

DNA of the CDR3: TGTGCCAGCAGTTACCGAGGACAGTCTAACACCGGGGAGCTGTTTTTT. As protein: CASSYRGQSNTGELFF. V usage is TRBV6-6 and J usage is TRBJ2-2, with a tentative D call TRBD1 (6 bases). The V end was cut by 2 bases, the J end by 2 bases, with 12 bases between. Germline V gives CDR1 MNHNY, CDR2 SVGAGI (reference sequence). This CDR3 spans 16 amino acids.

Note on this clonotype: A much larger clone lies one base from this, so it may be a read error. The chain carries TRBV5-1 and TRBJ2-5, with D tentatively TRBD2 (7 bases). The germline V gene has CDR1 SGHRS and CDR2 YFSETQ. The CDR3 runs 13 residues. The V and J ends lost 3 bases and 7 bases respectively, with 13 bases between them. The CDR3 reads CASSWGGRGTQYF. CDR3 in DNA: TGCGCCAGCAGCTGGGGGGGGCGGGGGACCCAGTACTTC.

At least ten counts were recorded for this clonotype. This rearrangement joins TRBV6-1 to TRBJ2-1, with D unclear. The V gene's germline CDR1 is MNHNS and CDR2 SASEGT. Trimming stripped 6 bases from V and 1 base from J, with 4 bases between. This CDR3 spans 12 amino acids. The CDR3 is CASSESYNEQFF. In DNA form, the CDR3 reads TGTGCCAGCAGCGAGTCCTACAATGAGCAGTTCTTC.

Regarding this clonotype: A read error may be the cause here, since a much bigger clone is one base away. The rearrangement links TRBV6-2 or TRBV6-3 to TRBJ2-5; D unclear. V lost 4 bases, J lost 5 bases, and 8 bases lay in between. This CDR3 is 12 amino acids long. CDR1 and CDR2 (germline): MNHEY, SVGEGT. The CDR3, as DNA: TGTGCCAGCAGTTGGTCGTGTGAGACCCAGTACTTC. Its protein is CASSWSCETQYF.

This clonotype was observed many times. The V and J genes are TRBV2 and TRBJ2-1, with TRBD2 identical over 12 bases. Germline CDR1 is SNHLY and CDR2 is FYNNEI. Trimming took 2 bases from V and 6 from J; bases not matched to a gene: 8. This CDR3 contains 17 residues. This CDR3 is CASSETSSSGRGNEQFF. The CDR3 nucleotides are TGTGCCAGCAGTGAAACGAGTTCTAGCGGGAGGGGCAATGAGCAGTTCTTC. The full variable domain, rest sourced from reference TRBV2 and TRBJ2-1, is EPEVTQTPSHQVTQMGQEVILRCVPISNHLYFYWYRQILGQKVEFLVSFYNNEISEKSEIFDDQFSVERPDGSNFTLKIRSTKLEDSAMYFCASSETSSSGRGNEQFFGPGTRLTVL.

In its sample, this clonotype was seen many times. The chain employs TRBV7-2 and TRBJ1-4; tentatively, D is TRBD1 (5 bases). CDR3 length equals 15 residues. Between the trimmed V and J ends, which lost 0 bases and 8 bases, there was a span of 13 bases. Germline-derived CDR1 and CDR2 are SGHTA and FQGNSA. Here the CDR3 DNA reads TGTGCCAGCAGCTTAGCGTCGACCGGGACCGAAAAACTGTTTTTT. It encodes CASSLASTGTEKLFF. Full variable domain (outside the CDR3, taken from reference TRBV7-2 and TRBJ1-4): GAGVSQSPSNKVTEKGKDVELRCDPISGHTALYWYRQSLGQGLEFLIYFQGNSAPDKSGLPSDRFSAERTGGSVSTLTIQRTQQEDSAVYLCASSLASTGTEKLFFGSGTQLSVL.

V is TRBV5-1 and J is TRBJ1-3; the D is unclear. Germline loops: CDR1 SGHRS, CDR2 YFSETQ. Trimming left V 4 bases short and J 0 bases short, with 14 bases between. The length of the CDR3 is 16 residues. CDR3 region: CASSGELSSSGNTIYF. The CDR3 bases are TGCGCCAGCAGCGGTGAATTGTCGAGCTCTGGAAACACCATATATTTT. The full variable domain, its missing parts supplied by reference TRBV5-1 and TRBJ1-3, is KAGVTQTPRYLIKTRGQQVTLSCSPISGHRSVSWYQQTPGQGLQFLFEYFSETQRNKGNFPGRFSGRQFSNSRSEMNVSTLELGDSALYLCASSGELSSSGNTIYFGEGSWLTVV.

About this clonotype itself: This may be a read error, as it is one base from a much larger clone. This sequence joins TRBV20-1 and TRBJ2-3; D gene unclear. The germline V and J ends were trimmed by 1 base and 2 bases, with 13 bases remaining between them. Germline V CDR1 and CDR2: DFQATT, SNEGSKA (reference sequence). CDR3 length: 15 residues. The CDR3 DNA follows: TGCAGTGCTAGAGGTACCGGAACAATCACAGATACGCAGTATTTT. Translation: CSARGTGTITDTQYF.

A note on this clonotype: A read error is possible here, since a much larger clone lies one base away. V gene TRBV20-1 combines with J gene TRBJ1-5; unclear D gene. This CDR3 contains 14 residues. In germline, CDR1 is DFQATT, CDR2 SNEGSKA (reference sequence). CDR3 DNA: TGCAGTGCTAGGTCCCCCGGTGGGAATCAGCCCCGGCATTTT. It codes for CSARSPGGNQPRHF.

The sample holds many counts of this clonotype. The chain joins TRBV2 to TRBJ2-5, with D unclear. This CDR3 contains 13 residues. The V gene's germline CDR1 is SNHLY and CDR2 FYNNEI. Between the trimmed V and J ends, which lost 4 bases and 4 bases, there was a span of 10 bases. The CDR3 sequence: CASSAGGGETQYF. The CDR3 nucleotides are TGTGCCAGCAGTGCCGGCGGTGGAGAGACCCAGTACTTC.

This clonotype has a count of ten or more. The rearrangement joins TRBV6-6 to TRBJ2-3; D gene ambiguous. The CDR3 runs 11 residues. The V end was cut by 9 bases, the J end by 7 bases, with 11 bases between. Germline V gene sequence: CDR1 MNHNY, CDR2 SVGAGI (reference sequence). The CDR3 nucleotides read TGTGCCAGTAAGGGTGTGCATACGCAGTATTTT. As protein: CASKGVHTQYF.

This clonotype showed up many times. The V and J genes are TRBV11-2 and TRBJ2-2, with D perhaps matching TRBD1 (5 bases). This CDR3 is built from 14 residues. V lost 0 bases to trimming and J lost 6 bases, with 8 bases between them. Germline values: CDR1 SGHAT, CDR2 FQNNGV. The CDR3 DNA is TGTGCCAGCAGCTTAGACAGGGTTTCCGGGGAGCTGTTTTTT. Translated, it gives CASSLDRVSGELFF.

About this clonotype: A much larger clone sits a single nucleotide away, making a read error possible. CDR3 residues: CASSPLIHEQYF. The CDR3 coding sequence is TGTGCCAGCAGCCCCCTAATCCACGAGCAGTACTTC. V usage is TRBV11-2 and J usage is TRBJ2-7; no reliable D call. The CDR3 extends over 12 amino acids. Germline V CDR1 and CDR2: SGHAT, FQNNGV. V was cut by 5 bases and J by 5 bases, with 10 bases left in between.

This clonotype was recorded a few times. The J gene is TRBJ2-5, the V gene TRBV7-9; 7 bases are a match to TRBD2. CDR1 and CDR2 from the germline V gene are SEHNR and FQNEAQ (reference sequence). CDR3 length: 14 amino acids. Trimming cost V 1 base and J 8 bases; bases outside gene matches: 7. The CDR3 sequence: CASSLVLAEETQYF. Here the CDR3 DNA reads TGTGCCAGCAGCTTAGTCCTAGCGGAGGAAACCCAGTACTTC.

This chain joins TRBV27 and TRBJ2-1; no reliable D call. Trimming stripped 4 bases from V and 7 bases from J, with 11 bases between. The CDR3 contains 13 residues. CDR1 and CDR2 (germline): MNHEY, SMNVEV (reference sequence). The CDR3 here is CASSSPPPNEQFF. In nucleotides, the CDR3 is TGTGCCAGCAGTTCCCCCCCCCCGAATGAGCAGTTCTTC.

This clonotype was observed a few times. The chain carries TRBV12-3 or TRBV12-4 and TRBJ1-1; TRBD1 is a possible D gene (6 bases). The CDR3 is made up of 13 amino acids. V lost 7 bases to trimming and J lost 4 bases, with 13 bases between them. DNA for the CDR3: TGTGCCAGCACCCCGGACAGTGGCACTGAAGCTTTCTTT. Translating it yields CASTPDSGTEAFF.

This clonotype came up a few times. The chain recombines TRBV29-1 with TRBJ2-5, with 9 bases identical to TRBD1. Germline loops: CDR1 SQVTM, CDR2 ANQGSEA. The CDR3 runs to 12 residues. V trimming: 6 bases; J trimming: 5 bases; junction bases outside the gene matches: 4. In nucleotides, the CDR3 is TGCAGCGTCCGGACAGGGGTCGAGACCCAGTACTTC. This translates into CSVRTGVETQYF.

This clonotype was seen ten or more times. The genes are TRBV6-1 and TRBJ2-7; 7 nucleotides match TRBD1. Germline V lookup: CDR1 MNHNS, CDR2 SASEGT. Trimming took 3 bases from V and 0 from J; bases not matched to a gene: 11. The CDR3 loop spans 17 amino acids. The chain's CDR3 is CASSDSRGWASSYEQYF. For the CDR3, the DNA is TGTGCCAGCAGTGATAGCAGGGGGTGGGCGAGCTCCTACGAGCAGTACTTC.

This clonotype was counted many times. This chain links TRBV5-1 with TRBJ2-1; D is undetermined. The CDR3 spans 14 residues. Trimming shortened V by 6 bases and J by 3 bases, and 13 bases separated the two germline ends. Per the germline V gene, CDR1 is SGHRS and CDR2 is YFSETQ. The CDR3 DNA is TGCGCCAGCAAAAATAGCCGGAACTACAATGAGCAGTTCTTC. This sequence encodes CASKNSRNYNEQFF.

This clonotype was seen at least ten times. The chain is built from TRBV7-2 and TRBJ2-7; possible D gene TRBD2, 6 bases. This CDR3 is built from 15 residues. Germline V gene data show CDR1 as SGHTA and CDR2 as FQGNSA. Trimming cost V 3 bases and J 0 bases, with 12 bases left between them. DNA of the CDR3: TGTGCCAGCAGCTTCCAACACGGGAGCTCCTACGAGCAGTACTTC. It codes for CASSFQHGSSYEQYF.

With regard to this clonotype: A much larger clonotype is one base distant, so this may be a read error. No conserved phenylalanine or tryptophan ends this CDR3, so it is likely a read error. The DNA is left out, because the CDR3 cannot be placed on it with certainty; the CDR3 is given as TCRdb lists it. The gene calls are TRBV12-3 or TRBV12-4 and TRBJ2-7; TRBD1 is taken as the D call from the table, unchecked against the DNA. The CDR3 spans 8 amino acids, including both terminal residues. Here the CDR3 reads CASSWGGI.

This clonotype was detected many times. J is TRBJ2-7 and V is TRBV11-3, with a tentative D call TRBD2 (6 bases). The CDR3 runs 14 residues. V was cut by 1 base and J by 0 bases, with 7 bases left in between. Per germline, CDR1 SGHNT and CDR2 YENEEA. CDR3 loop: CASSLGEVSYEQYF. For the CDR3, the DNA is TGTGCCAGCAGCTTAGGGGAGGTCTCCTACGAGCAGTACTTC.

The sample holds many counts of this clonotype. This chain links TRBV7-2 with TRBJ2-7; a weak D match, TRBD2 (5 bases). Germline CDR1 reads SGHTA; CDR2 reads FQGNSA. Trimming cost V 1 base and J 1 base, with 14 bases left between them. The CDR3 is 16 residues long. The CDR3 DNA is TGTGCCAGCAGCTTAGGAATGTCGGGGTCGTCCTACGAGCAGTACTTC. This sequence encodes CASSLGMSGSSYEQYF.

The CDR3 DNA is TGTGCCAGCAGTTTCCCGGGACTAGCGGGAGACGCCGGGGAGCTGTTTTTT. It codes for CASSFPGLAGDAGELFF. The chain is built from TRBV6-5 and TRBJ2-2, with TRBD2 identical over 14 bases. CDR3 length: 17 amino acids. The V segment lost 4 bases and the J segment 6 bases; nucleotides outside the gene matches: 7. Germline values: CDR1 MNHEY, CDR2 SVGAGI.

This clonotype was found many times. The rearrangement uses TRBV24-1 and TRBJ2-1, with 8 bases identical to TRBD2. The CDR3 is 16 residues long. From germline, CDR1 is KGHDR and CDR2 SFDVKD. V was clipped by 8 bases and J by 2 bases; unmatched bases: 10. CDR3 bases: TGTGCCACCACCGACCCCGGACTAGCCGCCTACAATGAGCAGTTCTTC. Translation gives CATTDPGLAAYNEQFF.

This clonotype was observed at least ten times. V gene TRBV19 combines with J gene TRBJ1-5, with D perhaps matching TRBD1 (6 bases). This CDR3 has 13 amino acids. V was clipped by 6 bases and J by 9 bases, with 15 bases between them. CDR1 and CDR2 (germline): LNHDA, SQIVND (reference sequence). The CDR3 sequence: CASSGRGLGPQHF. The CDR3 DNA reads TGTGCCAGTAGCGGCAGGGGCTTAGGGCCCCAGCATTTT. The full variable domain, its missing parts supplied by reference TRBV19 and TRBJ1-5, is DGGITQSPKYLFRKEGQNVTLSCEQNLNHDAMYWYRQDPGQGLRLIYYSQIVNDFQKGDIAEGYSVSREKKESFPLTVTSAQKNPTAFYLCASSGRGLGPQHFGDGTRLSIL.

On this clonotype itself: Being one base from a much bigger clone, this may be a read error. The chain links TRBV6-4 to TRBJ2-3, with D possibly matching TRBD1 (6 bases). The J call may be in error: the DNA end matches TRBJ1-5 better. Germline lookup yields CDR1 MRHNA and CDR2 SNTAGT. This CDR3 comprises 12 residues. CDR3 sequence reads: CASSLLTGPQHF. The DNA for the CDR3 is TGTGCCAGCAGCCTCTTGACAGGCCCGCAGCATTTT.

The sample holds many counts of this clonotype. The chain recombines TRBV7-2 with TRBJ2-1; 8 nucleotides agree with TRBD2. Trimming took 5 bases from V and 5 from J; bases not matched to a gene: 5. Germline V lookup: CDR1 SGHTA, CDR2 FQGNSA. The CDR3 runs 14 residues. CDR3: CASSETSGNNEQFF. CDR3 DNA sequence: TGTGCCAGCAGCGAAACTAGCGGTAACAATGAGCAGTTCTTC.

This clonotype was observed at least ten times. V usage is TRBV2 and J usage is TRBJ2-1; D perhaps matches TRBD2 (5 bases). This CDR3 is 13 amino acids long. The germline V gene encodes CDR1 SNHLY and CDR2 FYNNEI. V was shortened by 5 bases and J by 5 bases, with 10 bases between the two germline ends. The chain's CDR3 is CASSTRADNEQFF. The CDR3 nucleotides read TGTGCCAGCAGTACGCGGGCGGACAATGAGCAGTTCTTC.

There are many counts of this clonotype. This chain joins TRBV2 and TRBJ2-5; TRBD2 matches 9 bases. This CDR3 has 13 amino acids. Trimming cost V 6 bases and J 3 bases; bases outside gene matches: 2. The germline CDR1 and CDR2 sequences are SNHLY and FYNNEI. Written as DNA, the CDR3 is TGTGCCAGCAGGACTAGCGGAGAAGAGACCCAGTACTTC. Protein: CASRTSGEETQYF.

This clonotype has ten or more counts. V and J are TRBV6-1 and TRBJ2-5, with TRBD2 matching over 7 bases. The CDR3 extends over 15 amino acids. The germline gives CDR1 MNHNS, CDR2 SASEGT. Trimming cost V 1 base and J 5 bases; bases outside gene matches: 7. The CDR3 DNA reads as TGTGCCAGCAGTGAAGGGTTAGCGGGTGGTGAGACCCAGTACTTC. It codes for CASSEGLAGGETQYF.

As for this clonotype: A much larger clone differs from this one at a single base, so this may be a read error. The chain carries TRBV7-2 and TRBJ2-1; a weak D match, TRBD2 (6 bases). The CDR3 extends over 15 amino acids. Germline-derived CDR1 and CDR2 are SGHTA and FQGNSA. In DNA, the CDR3 is TGTGCCAGCAGCTTAGACGGGAGTCCCTACGATGAGCAGTTCTTC. This translates into CASSLDGSPYDEQFF.